A selection of T cell receptor beta chains follows, all from one sample in a study of cytomegalovirus exposure and HLA in healthy donors. The assay was immunoSEQ multiplex PCR, and TCRdb's table has in-frame clones only and misses some. The sample includes 140,000 or so clones, 80% of them seen just once. Sequencing used PBMCs. These TCRs come from a man aged 35 to 55 in good health and CMV-seronegative. Each CDR3 is given with its conserved first and last residue. A D gene is named only where the DNA matches it firmly. Clone size is not always given. Where it is, it says once, few, many or a class for expanded clones.

TRBV6-5	16	few	TRBJ1-1	.	CASSYSRGGRNTEAFF	TGTGCCAGCAGTTACTCGCGGGGAGGGAGGAACACTGAAGCTTTCTTT
TRBV7-8	15	.	TRBJ2-7	TRBD1	CASSLGDRSSYEQYF	TGTGCCAGCAGCTTAGGGGACAGGTCCTCCTACGAGCAGTACTTC
TRBV9	14	.	TRBJ2-1	TRBD2	CASSVGGLFNEQFF	TGTGCCAGCAGCGTGGGGGGACTATTCAATGAGCAGTTCTTC
TRBV2	16	.	TRBJ2-7	.	CASNLGNRAYTDEQYF	TGTGCCAGCAACTTGGGCAACAGGGCCTATACCGACGAGCAGTACTTC
TRBV19	12	.	TRBJ1-5	.	CASSIGDQPQHF	TGTGCCAGTAGTATCGGGGATCAGCCCCAGCATTTT
TRBV11-2	13	.	TRBJ1-3	.	CASSLGQGLPLYF	TGTGCCAGCAGCTTAGGCCAGGGGCTACCCCTATATTTT
TRBV19	15	.	TRBJ1-4	.	CASSKGGIFNEKLFF	TGTGCCAGTAGTAAGGGGGGGATTTTTAATGAAAAACTGTTTTTT
TRBV30	14	once	TRBJ2-7	TRBD1	CARSLGQGSCEQYF	TGTGCCCGATCTCTTGGACAGGGAAGTTGCGAGCAGTACTTC
TRBV27	19	.	TRBJ1-4	TRBD1	CASSLTGQGVSPGTEKLFF	TGTGCCAGCAGTTTAACGGGACAGGGAGTTTCCCCCGGAACTGAAAAACTGTTTTTT
TRBV15	17	.	TRBJ1-1	TRBD1	CATSRVPGQGMNTEAFF	TGTGCCACCAGCAGAGTCCCGGGACAGGGGATGAACACTGAAGCTTTCTTT
TRBV7-2	16	.	TRBJ1-3	.	CASSPAGGARGNTIYF	TGTGCCAGCAGCCCCGCTGGGGGGGCTCGTGGAAACACCATATATTTT
TRBV7-2	18	.	TRBJ2-1	TRBD1	CASSSGTGGLSSYNEQFF	TGTGCCAGCAGCTCCGGGACAGGGGGTCTAAGCTCCTACAATGAGCAGTTCTTC
TRBV7-9	14	.	TRBJ2-7	.	CASSLGQDSYEQYF	TGTGCCAGCAGTTTGGGGCAGGACTCCTACGAGCAGTACTTC
TRBV9	15	.	TRBJ2-5	TRBD2	CASNVAGGSEETQYF	TGTGCCAGCAACGTAGCGGGGGGGTCAGAAGAGACCCAGTACTTC
TRBV2	17	.	TRBJ1-1	TRBD1	CASSLTIRTGFATEAFF	TGTGCCAGCAGTCTTACAATACGGACAGGGTTCGCCACTGAAGCTTTCTTT
TRBV30	15	.	TRBJ2-3	TRBD2	CAWSARRGGADTQYF	TGTGCCTGGAGTGCCCGTCGCGGGGGGGCAGATACGCAGTATTTT
TRBV5-4	16	once	TRBJ2-1	TRBD1	CASRDPGTGFSNEQFF	TGTGCCAGCAGGGATCCCGGGACAGGGTTTTCGAATGAGCAGTTCTTC
TRBV5-1	13	.	TRBJ1-1	.	CASSLTTNTEAFF	TGCGCCAGCAGCTTGACAACGAACACTGAAGCTTTCTTT
TRBV19	13	.	TRBJ1-4	.	CASSQNEGEKLFF	TGTGCCAGTAGCCAAAACGAGGGTGAAAAACTGTTTTTT
TRBV9	14	.	TRBJ1-5	.	CASSSWGDNQPQHF	TGTGCCAGCAGCTCCTGGGGGGACAATCAGCCCCAGCATTTT
TRBV6-1	13	.	TRBJ1-1	.	CASSVSGYTEAFF	TGTGCCAGCAGTGTTTCGGGGTACACTGAAGCTTTCTTT
TRBV6-5	13	few	TRBJ2-7	.	CASRLTASYEQYF	TGTGCCAGCAGATTGACAGCCTCCTACGAGCAGTACTTC